These T cell receptor beta chains were read from a single sample in a study of T cell responses to AZD1222 COVID-19 vaccine. Using immunoSEQ multiplex PCR, the repertoire was profiled, and TCRdb retains in-frame clones only, with some absent. This table holds 200,000 to 300,000 clones, just over 90% found once. The specimen was peripheral blood, collected on day 0 of AZD1222 vaccination. These receptors were taken from an adult in good health. CDR3s include the opening cysteine and the closing phenylalanine or tryptophan. The D gene is left open where the match is weak. Size tells how often a clone was seen (once, few, many) or the class of an expanded clone, and some rows leave it out.

NA,NA,TRBV2,TRBJ2-2,CASSPSGQSAGELFF,TGTGCCAGCAGTCCCTCGGGGCAGTCCGCCGGGGAGCTGTTTTTT
NA,NA,TRBV30,TRBJ2-1,CAWRLGTYNEQFF,TGTGCCTGGAGACTAGGGACCTACAATGAGCAGTTCTTC
NA,NA,TRBV12-5,TRBJ1-1,CASGPFWGVDTEAFF,TGTGCTAGTGGGCCCTTCTGGGGGGTCGACACTGAAGCTTTCTTT
NA,NA,TRBV12-3/TRBV12-4,TRBJ2-5,CASSLLGAETQYF,TGTGCCAGCAGTTTACTGGGTGCGGAGACCCAGTACTTC
TRBD1,NA,TRBV7-9,TRBJ2-6,CASSFWGTESSGANVLTF,TGTGCCAGCAGCTTTTGGGGGACAGAAAGCTCTGGGGCCAACGTCCTGACTTTC
NA,NA,TRBV19,TRBJ2-1,CARRAPGNEQFF,TGTGCCAGACGGGCACCCGGCAATGAGCAGTTCTTC
NA,NA,TRBV12-3/TRBV12-4,TRBJ1-2,CASSFGHQGYTF,TGTGCCAGCAGTTTTGGACATCAGGGCTACACCTTC
NA,NA,TRBV6-4,TRBJ2-3,CASSDLQGGTDTQYF,TGTGCCAGCAGTGACTTACAGGGTGGCACAGATACGCAGTATTTT
NA,NA,TRBV28,TRBJ1-5,CASSTQRGHQPQHF,TGTGCCAGCAGTACCCAACGGGGGCATCAGCCCCAGCATTTT
NA,NA,TRBV5-5,TRBJ1-4,CASSPGGGNEKLFF,TGTGCCAGCAGCCCCGGGGGAGGCAATGAAAAACTGTTTTTT
NA,few,TRBV10-3,TRBJ1-5,CAISGTNSNQPQHF,TGTGCCATCTCTGGGACAAATAGCAATCAGCCCCAGCATTTT
TRBD1,NA,TRBV15,TRBJ1-4,CATSRDRETNEKLFF,TGTGCCACCAGCAGGGACAGGGAAACTAATGAAAAACTGTTTTTT
TRBD2,NA,TRBV6-1,TRBJ2-1,CASSEASGAYNEQFF,TGTGCCAGCAGTGAAGCTAGCGGGGCCTACAATGAGCAGTTCTTC
NA,NA,TRBV7-8,TRBJ1-2,CASSLRRTPYGYTF,TGTGCCAGCAGCTTAAGGAGGACACCCTATGGCTACACCTTC
TRBD2,NA,TRBV6-5,TRBJ2-1,CASKGLAGVYRQFF,TGTGCCAGCAAAGGGCTAGCGGGAGTCTATCGGCAGTTCTTC
NA,NA,TRBV19,TRBJ2-2,CASIGQKGNTGELFF,TGTGCCAGCATCGGACAGAAGGGGAACACCGGGGAGCTGTTTTTT
NA,NA,TRBV7-9,TRBJ2-2,CASSSLTGELFF,TGTGCCAGCAGCTCCCTAACCGGGGAGCTGTTTTTT
TRBD1,NA,TRBV2,TRBJ1-1,CASRDRGTEAFF,TGTGCCAGCCGGGACAGGGGGACTGAAGCTTTCTTT
NA,NA,TRBV3-1/TRBV3-2,TRBJ1-2,CASSQAYWSGQGYGYTF,TGTGCCAGCAGCCAAGCGTACTGGTCAGGGCAAGGCTATGGCTACACCTTC
TRBD2,NA,TRBV28,TRBJ2-1,CASSPPAGGYNEQFF,TGTGCCAGCAGCCCCCCAGCGGGAGGTTACAATGAGCAGTTCTTC
NA,NA,TRBV7-9,TRBJ2-1,CASSRQVHNEQFF,TGTGCCAGCAGCCGCCAAGTTCACAATGAGCAGTTCTTC
NA,NA,TRBV7-6,TRBJ1-1,CASSLSSGELNTEAFF,TGTGCCAGCAGCTTATCGTCGGGGGAATTGAACACTGAAGCTTTCTTT
NA,NA,TRBV18,TRBJ2-2,CASSPSLADTGELFF,TGTGCCAGCTCTCCCTCGCTAGCCGACACCGGGGAGCTGTTTTTT
NA,NA,TRBV6-6,TRBJ2-1,CASTDWGASYNEQFF,TGTGCCAGCACCGACTGGGGGGCCTCCTACAATGAGCAGTTCTTC
TRBD1,NA,TRBV4-1,TRBJ2-7,CASSQDYRGLYEQYF,TGCGCCAGCAGCCAAGACTACAGGGGGCTGTACGAGCAGTACTTC
NA,NA,TRBV6-4,TRBJ1-1,CASSDSRDSQTEAFF,TGTGCCAGCAGTGACTCCCGAGACAGTCAAACTGAAGCTTTCTTT
NA,NA,TRBV7-2,TRBJ1-6,CASSLGVRGAYNSPLHF,TGTGCCAGCAGCTTAGGGGTTAGGGGAGCCTATAATTCACCCCTCCACTTT
NA,NA,TRBV11-1,TRBJ1-4,CASSSEGAKLFF,TGTGCCAGCAGCTCGGAGGGTGCAAAACTGTTTTTT
NA,NA,TRBV7-2,TRBJ1-2,CASSLRTASDGYTF,TGTGCCAGCAGCCTCCGGACAGCCTCGGATGGCTACACCTTC
NA,NA,TRBV21-1,TRBJ2-1,CASSKLRPAGGYNEQFF,TGTGCCAGCAGCAAACTCCGACCAGCGGGAGGCTACAATGAGCAGTTCTTC
NA,NA,TRBV27,TRBJ2-3,CASSSLGGLGTDTQYF,TGTGCCAGCAGTTCCTTGGGGGGGCTTGGCACAGATACGCAGTATTTT
NA,NA,TRBV5-1,TRBJ2-1,CASSLVGSSSYNEQFF,TGCGCCAGCAGCTTGGTTGGCTCGAGCTCCTACAATGAGCAGTTCTTC
TRBD2,NA,TRBV11-2,TRBJ2-7,CASTASGGAYEQYF,TGTGCCAGCACCGCTAGCGGGGGGGCCTACGAGCAGTACTTC
NA,NA,TRBV5-6,TRBJ1-5,CASSLAGASSNQPQHF,TGTGCCAGCAGCTTGGCGGGGGCGTCCAGCAATCAGCCCCAGCATTTT
NA,once,TRBV5-4,TRBJ1-1,CASSLLNMNTEAFF,TGTGCCAGCAGCTTGCTTAACATGAACACTGAAGCTTTCTTT
NA,NA,TRBV5-4,TRBJ2-7,CASSLGRGDRILWGDYEQYF,TGTGCCAGCAGCTTGGGGAGAGGGGACAGAATCCTCTGGGGGGACTACGAGCAGTACTTC
TRBD2,NA,TRBV11-3,TRBJ2-3,CASSLGGLAGGSTDTQYF,TGTGCCAGCAGCTTAGGGGGCCTAGCGGGAGGCAGCACAGATACGCAGTATTTT
TRBD2,few,TRBV7-8,TRBJ2-7,CASSLPMAGGPYEQYF,TGTGCCAGCAGCCTTCCGATGGCGGGAGGGCCGTACGAGCAGTACTTC
NA,once,TRBV28,TRBJ1-5,CASSPSGGAGPQHF,TGTGCCAGCAGTCCCTCGGGCGGCGCGGGGCCCCAGCATTTT
NA,NA,TRBV11-2,TRBJ2-7,CASSLKVFSYEQYF,TGTGCCAGCAGCTTAAAGGTTTTCTCCTACGAGCAGTACTTC
NA,once,TRBV6-5,TRBJ1-1,CASSYSGTLNTEAFF,TGTGCCAGCAGTTACTCGGGGACTCTGAACACTGAAGCTTTCTTT
TRBD1,once,TRBV28,TRBJ2-1,CASSTTGTGGNEQFF,TGTGCCAGCAGTACGACCGGGACAGGGGGCAATGAGCAGTTCTTC
TRBD2,NA,TRBV11-3,TRBJ2-1,CASSLDGSGGYNEQFF,TGTGCCAGCAGCTTAGATGGGAGCGGGGGCTACAATGAGCAGTTCTTC
TRBD1,NA,TRBV10-2,TRBJ1-5,CATGTGGRQPQHF,TGCGCCACCGGGACAGGGGGCAGACAGCCCCAGCATTTT
NA,NA,TRBV28,TRBJ1-1,CASSPSGGTEAFF,TGTGCCAGCAGTCCCTCGGGGGGGACTGAAGCTTTCTTT
NA,once,TRBV24-1,TRBJ2-5,CATSDGEAETQYF,TGTGCCACCAGTGATGGGGAGGCGGAGACCCAGTACTTC
NA,NA,TRBV6-1,TRBJ1-5,CASSELFRAPKHF,TGTGCCAGCAGTGAACTTTTCAGGGCCCCTAAGCATTTT
NA,once,TRBV7-2,TRBJ1-4,CASSLPMTPVGEKLFF,TGTGCCAGCAGCCTCCCCATGACACCCGTGGGTGAAAAACTGTTTTTT
TRBD2,NA,TRBV9,TRBJ2-5,CASSAQGGRETQYF,TGTGCCAGCAGCGCCCAGGGAGGGCGGGAGACCCAGTACTTC
NA,NA,TRBV28,TRBJ1-1,CASSLLREGDTEAFF,TGTGCCAGCAGTTTATTGAGGGAAGGGGACACTGAAGCTTTCTTT
NA,NA,TRBV27,TRBJ1-3,CASSLSLPGSGNTIYF,TGTGCCAGCAGTTTATCGTTACCCGGCTCTGGAAACACCATATATTTT
TRBD2,NA,TRBV3-1/TRBV3-2,TRBJ2-7,CASSLSGGASYEQYF,TGTGCCAGCAGCCTTAGCGGGGGTGCATCCTACGAGCAGTACTTC
TRBD2,once,TRBV29-1,TRBJ2-1,CSVLAGVSNEQFF,TGCAGCGTTTTGGCGGGAGTGAGCAATGAGCAGTTCTTC
NA,once,TRBV21-1,TRBJ1-2,CASSPRDIGYTF,TGTGCCAGCAGCCCCCGGGACATAGGCTACACCTTC
NA,NA,TRBV7-2,TRBJ1-3,CASSPSRTLGNTIYF,TGTGCCAGCAGCCCGTCTCGGACCCTAGGAAACACCATATATTTT